This T cell receptor (beta chain) comes out of a study of T cell repertoires in cytomegalovirus infection (dated by TCRdb to the late 2010s). Context from the whole study: Donor HLA type was relevant to the analysis, because carriage of CMV infection together with the matching HLA type was indicated by public TCR beta signatures. Results the study describes overall, beyond this receptor: The ex vivo response was dominated by HLA-C-restricted CMV-specific TCR beta clonotypes, which also provided the single most frequent clonotype in two of eight donors. In both this cohort and an independent roughly 350-donor cohort, the cumulative frequency of public TCR beta family members distinguished carriers of CMV infection plus the relevant HLA type.

This clonotype was seen repeatedly, ten times or more. The specificity of this receptor is unknown. Base qualities are not recorded, but no much larger clone differs from it by a single base. Reads for this sample came from an Illumina HiSeq 1500. TCRdb reran the public reads through fastp at Q25 and MiXCR, keeping productive beta chains. Each CDR3 protein appears once, grouped with its most common genes and DNA. The table for this sample lists more than 650,000 distinct CDR3 sequences; approximately 40% of them were counted only once. Clones ranked in the top ten supply around 2.6% of the sample. CDR1 and CDR2, looked up from the germline V gene, are SGHTA and FQGNSA. The CDR3 has 14 amino acids, counting the end cysteine and phenylalanine. The CDR3 DNA has 42 bases and is translated from base 1. The V end loses 4 bases and the J end loses 2 bases, and a stretch of 11 bases separates them.

This TCR was recovered from a human donor in good health (CMV status not recorded). Some clones in this sample may be carry-over from other donors' samples. Sample: PBMCs. The sequence joins TRBV7-2 to TRBJ1-1; too little of a D gene remains to name it. The DNA is as follows: TGTGCCAGCAGCTGGTCGGCCGGTAACACTGAAGCTTTCTTT. Its coded protein is CASSWSAGNTEAFF.